This T cell receptor beta chain was identified during a study of cytomegalovirus exposure and HLA in healthy donors. V lost 2 bases, J lost 0 bases, and 10 bases lay in between. The germline gives CDR1 SGHTA, CDR2 FQGNSA. The CDR3 is made up of 15 amino acids. Generated by immunoSEQ multiplex PCR, the TCRdb table keeps only in-frame clones and is missing some. Among about 140,000 clones listed, about 83% were seen once. This TCR came from a woman aged 25-40 years in good health and CMV-seronegative. Sample: PBMCs. This chain connects TRBV7-2 to TRBJ1-1; D perhaps matches TRBD1 (6 bases). The CDR3 sequence: CASSLIPGVNTEAFF. The CDR3 nucleotides read TGTGCCAGCAGCTTAATTCCAGGGGTGAACACTGAAGCTTTCTTT. Together with reference TRBV7-2 and TRBJ1-1, the CDR3 gives the full variable domain: GAGVSQSPSNKVTEKGKDVELRCDPISGHTALYWYRQSLGQGLEFLIYFQGNSAPDKSGLPSDRFSAERTGGSVSTLTIQRTQQEDSAVYLCASSLIPGVNTEAFFGQGTRLTVV.